A single sample gave rise to the 7 T cell receptor beta chains below, sequenced in a study of blood T cell repertoires in COVID-19. Libraries were prepared by immunoSEQ multiplex PCR; TCRdb keeps only in-frame clonotypes and omits some of them. This sample yields roughly 100,000 clones, of which approximately 76% are seen a single time; less than 20% belongs to the top ten. Specimen: peripheral blood. Receptor source: a woman in her 70s with acute or convalescent COVID-19.

CDR3 amino acids: CASSSWTGYGYTF. In DNA form, the CDR3 reads TGTGCCAGCAGCTCCTGGACAGGCTATGGCTACACCTTC. The chain recombines TRBV11-2 with TRBJ1-2, with 7 bases that match TRBD1. This CDR3 comprises 13 residues. Losses at the gene ends were 4 bases for V and 4 bases for J; bases not matched to a gene: 3. Germline CDR1 reads SGHAT; CDR2 reads FQNNGV.

The rearrangement uses TRBV3-1 (or the pseudogene TRBV3-2) and TRBJ1-3, with no clear D. Per germline, CDR1 LGHDT and CDR2 YNNKEL (reference sequence). With 4 bases removed from V and 4 bases from J, the gap between germline ends came to 8 bases. The CDR3 extends over 13 amino acids. The CDR3 loop reads CASSPTGGNTIYF. The CDR3 region has the DNA TGTGCCAGCAGCCCTACGGGGGGAAACACCATATATTTT.

V is TRBV5-1 and J is TRBJ2-7; no definite D call. The CDR3 contains 13 residues. Trimming pared 4 bases from V and 4 bases from J, leaving 12 bases between. Germline assignment: CDR1 SGHRS and CDR2 YFSETQ. The CDR3 DNA reads TGCGCCAGCAGCCACGCGCCCGCTTACGAGCAGTACTTC. Protein: CASSHAPAYEQYF.

This clone was counted ten times or more. This chain connects TRBV9 to TRBJ1-1, with unresolved D. Deletions cut 0 bases from V and 4 bases from J, with 10 bases between. The CDR3 extends over 14 amino acids. Germline V gene data show CDR1 as SGDLS and CDR2 as YYNGEE. The CDR3 nucleotides read TGTGCCAGCAGCGTAGGCCTTACGGGCACTGAAGCTTTCTTT. Translation gives CASSVGLTGTEAFF.

The chain uses TRBV3-1 (or the pseudogene TRBV3-2) and TRBJ1-6, with TRBD1 as a possible D gene (5 bases). V was shortened by 0 bases and J by 2 bases, with 20 bases between the two germline ends. Germline CDR1 is LGHDT and CDR2 is YNNKEL (reference sequence). CDR3 length: 20 amino acids. Here the CDR3 reads CASSQDREVDIEPYNSPLHF. The CDR3 nucleotides read TGTGCCAGCAGCCAAGATCGTGAGGTGGACATCGAGCCCTATAATTCACCCCTCCACTTT.

This CDR3 is CASSEGGDRGFGYTF. The CDR3, as DNA: TGTGCCAGCAGTGAAGGGGGGGACAGGGGCTTCGGCTACACCTTC. The chain is built from TRBV25-1 and TRBJ1-2; 10 bases map to TRBD1. The V gene end was trimmed by 2 bases and the J gene end by 8 bases; junction bases not matched to a gene: 8. This CDR3 has 15 amino acids. Germline CDR1 and CDR2: MGHDK and SYGVNS.

This clone was recorded a few times. CDR3 in DNA: TGTGCCAGCAGCTTAGGCCACCAGACGGGGAACTACGAGCAGTACTTC. Protein product: CASSLGHQTGNYEQYF. The chain has TRBV11-2 and TRBJ2-7, with D tentatively TRBD2 (5 bases). The CDR3 has 16 amino acids. V lost 1 base and J lost 3, with 16 bases in between. Germline V lookup: CDR1 SGHAT, CDR2 FQNNGV.